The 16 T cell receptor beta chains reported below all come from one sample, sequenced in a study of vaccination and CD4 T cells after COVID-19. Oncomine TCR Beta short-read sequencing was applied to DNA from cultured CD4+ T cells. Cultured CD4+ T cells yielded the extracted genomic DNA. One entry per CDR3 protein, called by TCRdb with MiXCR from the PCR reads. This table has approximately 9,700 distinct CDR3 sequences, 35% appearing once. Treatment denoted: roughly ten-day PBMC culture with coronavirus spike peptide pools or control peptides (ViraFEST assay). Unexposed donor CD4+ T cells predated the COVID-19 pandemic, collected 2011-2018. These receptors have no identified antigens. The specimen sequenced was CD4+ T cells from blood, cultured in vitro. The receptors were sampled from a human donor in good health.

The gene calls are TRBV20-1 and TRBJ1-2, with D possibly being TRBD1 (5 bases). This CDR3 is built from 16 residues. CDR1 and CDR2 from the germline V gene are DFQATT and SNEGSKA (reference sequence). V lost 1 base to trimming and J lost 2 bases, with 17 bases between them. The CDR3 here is CSARAGSRAVNYGYTF. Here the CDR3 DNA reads TGCAGTGCTAGAGCGGGGTCCAGGGCGGTAAACTATGGCTACACCTTC.

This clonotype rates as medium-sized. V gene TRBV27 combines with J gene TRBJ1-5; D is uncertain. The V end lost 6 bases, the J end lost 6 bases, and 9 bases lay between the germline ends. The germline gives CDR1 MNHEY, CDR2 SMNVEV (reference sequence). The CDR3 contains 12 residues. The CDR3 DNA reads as TGTGCCAGCAGGGGATTGGGTCAGCCCCAGCATTTT. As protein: CASRGLGQPQHF.

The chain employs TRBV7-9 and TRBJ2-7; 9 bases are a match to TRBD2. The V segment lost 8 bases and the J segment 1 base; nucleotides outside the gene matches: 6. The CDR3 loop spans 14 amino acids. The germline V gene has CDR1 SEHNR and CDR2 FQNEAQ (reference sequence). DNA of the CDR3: TGTGCCAGCGATCGGGCGGGAGGGTCCTACGAGCAGTACTTC. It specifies CASDRAGGSYEQYF.

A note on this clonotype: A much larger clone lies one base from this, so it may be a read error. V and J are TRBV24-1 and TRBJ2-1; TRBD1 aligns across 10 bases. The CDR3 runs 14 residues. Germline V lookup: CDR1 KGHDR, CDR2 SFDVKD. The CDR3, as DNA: TGTGCCACCTCGGGACAGGGGTCCTACAGTGAGCAGTTCTTC. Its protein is CATSGQGSYSEQFF.

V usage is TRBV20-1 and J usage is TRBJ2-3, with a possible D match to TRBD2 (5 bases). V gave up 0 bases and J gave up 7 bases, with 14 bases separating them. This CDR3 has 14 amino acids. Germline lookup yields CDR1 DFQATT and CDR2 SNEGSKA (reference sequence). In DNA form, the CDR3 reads TGCAGTGCTAGAGATATCAGGAGGTCAAATACGCAGTATTTT. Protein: CSARDIRRSNTQYF.

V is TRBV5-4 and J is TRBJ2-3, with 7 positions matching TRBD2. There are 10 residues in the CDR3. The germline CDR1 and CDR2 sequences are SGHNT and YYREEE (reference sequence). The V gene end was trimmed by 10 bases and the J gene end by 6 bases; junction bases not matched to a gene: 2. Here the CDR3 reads CADGGDTQYF. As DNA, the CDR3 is TGTGCCGACGGGGGGGATACGCAGTATTTT.

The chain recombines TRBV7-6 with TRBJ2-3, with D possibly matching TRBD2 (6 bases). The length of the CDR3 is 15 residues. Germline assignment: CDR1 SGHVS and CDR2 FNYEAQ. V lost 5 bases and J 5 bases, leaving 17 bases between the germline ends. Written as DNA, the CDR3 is TGTGCCAGCAGCGTATTAGCGGCGGGGAAAGATACGCAGTATTTT. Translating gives CASSVLAAGKDTQYF.

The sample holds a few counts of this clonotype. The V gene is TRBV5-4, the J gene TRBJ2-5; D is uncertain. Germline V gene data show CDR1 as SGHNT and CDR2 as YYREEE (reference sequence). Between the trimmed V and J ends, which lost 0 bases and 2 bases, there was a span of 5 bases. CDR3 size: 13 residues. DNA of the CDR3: TGTGCCAGCAGCTTGGACGTTCAAGAGACCCAGTACTTC. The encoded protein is CASSLDVQETQYF.

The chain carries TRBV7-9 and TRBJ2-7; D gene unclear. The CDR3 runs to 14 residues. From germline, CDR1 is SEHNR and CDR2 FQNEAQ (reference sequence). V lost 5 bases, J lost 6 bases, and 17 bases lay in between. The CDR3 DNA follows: TGTGCCAGCAGCCCGACTCTACATACGCTCGAGCAGTACTTC. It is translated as CASSPTLHTLEQYF.

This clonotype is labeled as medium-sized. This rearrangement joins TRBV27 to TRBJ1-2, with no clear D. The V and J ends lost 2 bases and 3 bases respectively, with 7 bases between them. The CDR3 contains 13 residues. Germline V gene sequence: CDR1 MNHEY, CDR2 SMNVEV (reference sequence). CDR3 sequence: CASSLTRDYGYTF. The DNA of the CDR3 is TGTGCCAGCAGTTTAACACGGGACTATGGCTACACCTTC.

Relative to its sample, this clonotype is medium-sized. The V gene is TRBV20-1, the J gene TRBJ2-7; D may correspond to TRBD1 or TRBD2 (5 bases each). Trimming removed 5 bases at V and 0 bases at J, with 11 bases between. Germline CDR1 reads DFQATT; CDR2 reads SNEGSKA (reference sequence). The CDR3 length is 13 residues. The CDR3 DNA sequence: TGCAGTGCTCCCGGGACGGTCTCCTACGAGCAGTACTTC. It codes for CSAPGTVSYEQYF.

In DNA form, the CDR3 reads TGTGCCAGCAGTACAGGGGAGTACGAGCAGTACTTC. Translating it yields CASSTGEYEQYF. The chain combines TRBV6-2 or TRBV6-3 with TRBJ2-7; TRBD1 agrees at 7 bases. This CDR3 spans 12 amino acids. Trimming cost V 5 bases and J 4 bases; bases outside gene matches: 2. Germline CDR1 and CDR2: MNHEY and SVGEGT.

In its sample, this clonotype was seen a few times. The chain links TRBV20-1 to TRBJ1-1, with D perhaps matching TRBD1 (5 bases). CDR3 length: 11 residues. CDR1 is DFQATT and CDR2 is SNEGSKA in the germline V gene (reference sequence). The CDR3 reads CSYRLNTEAFF. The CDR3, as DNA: TGCTCATACAGGTTGAACACTGAAGCTTTCTTT.

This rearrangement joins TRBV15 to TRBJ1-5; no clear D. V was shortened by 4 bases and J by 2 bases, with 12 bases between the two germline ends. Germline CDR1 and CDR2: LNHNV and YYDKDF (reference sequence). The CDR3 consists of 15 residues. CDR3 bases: TGTGCCACCAGCACAGGACGGCTCCGCAATCAGCCCCAGCATTTT. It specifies CATSTGRLRNQPQHF.

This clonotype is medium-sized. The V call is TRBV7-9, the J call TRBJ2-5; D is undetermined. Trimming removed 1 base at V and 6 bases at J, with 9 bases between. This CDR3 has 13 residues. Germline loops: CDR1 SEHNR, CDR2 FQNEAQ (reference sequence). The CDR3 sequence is CASSLGQQKTQYF. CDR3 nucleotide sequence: TGTGCCAGCAGCTTAGGCCAACAGAAGACCCAGTACTTC.

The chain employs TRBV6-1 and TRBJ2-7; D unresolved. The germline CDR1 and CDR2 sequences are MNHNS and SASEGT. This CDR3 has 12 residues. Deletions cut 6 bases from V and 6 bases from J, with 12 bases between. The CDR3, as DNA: TGTGCCAGCAGCCCAAGGGCGGCCGAGCAGTACTTC. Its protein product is CASSPRAAEQYF.